This TCR beta chain was identified during a study of response to subunit inactivated influenza vaccine. Study-wide results and limits: The authors suggested that few new T cells are recruited per seasonal influenza vaccination.

Each CDR3 protein gets one entry after TCRdb re-called the RT-PCR reads with MiXCR. Among about 780,000 distinct CDR3 sequences listed, less than 20% were seen once. The sample holds a few counts of this clonotype. Its antigen remains unidentified. This CDR3 comprises 16 residues. V shed 5 bases, J shed 7 bases, and the junction held 14 bases outside the gene matches. The rearrangement links TRBV12-3 or TRBV12-4 to TRBJ2-1; 7 bases line up with TRBD2. This receptor was taken from a middle-aged man who received an inactivated influenza vaccine. Sequencing was performed on PBMCs from blood, taken 5 days after vaccination. The CDR3 loop reads CASSPFHPGGTNEQFF. DNA for the CDR3: TGTGCCAGCAGTCCGTTTCATCCGGGGGGTACAAATGAGCAGTTCTTC.